This T cell receptor beta chain was profiled in a study of cytomegalovirus exposure and HLA in healthy donors. Study observations and caveats: Being productive about 87% or about 30% of the time was typical of most TCR beta V segments in an earlier analysis. Some V segments could not be told apart, so they were left out, TRBV6-2 and TRBV6-3 among them.

Trimming left V 7 bases short and J 3 bases short, with 13 bases between. The length of the CDR3 is 12 residues. Germline assignment: CDR1 SQVTM and CDR2 ANQGSEA. In the case of this clone: Its target is unknown.

Vbeta (60) and Jbeta (13) primers were used in the PCR. Libraries were prepared by immunoSEQ multiplex PCR; TCRdb keeps only in-frame clonotypes and omits some of them. This table has tens of thousands of clones, 55% to 75% appearing once. This receptor was identified in a woman in her 30s in good health and CMV-seronegative. The V gene is TRBV29-1, the J gene TRBJ2-7; a possible D gene is TRBD1 (6 bases). Material: PBMCs. The CDR3 nucleotides read TGCAGCGCTGGACAGACTTTCTACGAGCAGTACTTC. It encodes CSAGQTFYEQYF.